This T cell receptor beta chain was retrieved from a study of PD-L1 blockade in urothelial cancer. Study information: The year 2014 saw patients start atezolizumab, 1,200 mg intravenously every 3 weeks. Blood analysis took place 3 weeks (second dose) and 6 weeks after treatment start.

Synthetically made TCR analog templates were put into each PCR as spikes. This table comes from immunoSEQ multiplex PCR, and its TCRdb copy is limited to in-frame clones, with some not included. The top ten clones hold under 9% of a sample with 45,000 to 60,000 clones, about 85% of them seen once. V shed 4 bases and J shed 0 bases, with 14 bases lying between them. The CDR3 sequence is 15 residues long. Germline V gives CDR1 SGHTS, CDR2 YDEGEE. Here the sequenced sample was PBMCs, taken around atezolizumab (anti-PD-L1) treatment. This chain uses TRBV5-8 with TRBJ2-7; D not resolved. The TCR sequence derives from a man aged 55 to 70 with urothelial cancer. CDR3 in DNA: TGTGCCAGCAGCCGCGGTTCGGGTTACTCCTACGAGCAGTACTTC. Protein product: CASSRGSGYSYEQYF.